These 16 T cell receptor beta chains originate from one sample sequenced in a study of cytomegalovirus exposure and HLA in healthy donors. 13 Jbeta primers and 60 Vbeta primers were used for the PCR. Profiled with immunoSEQ multiplex PCR; TCRdb holds only in-frame clones, not every one. Of 100,000 to 150,000 clones listed, just over 70% are singletons. The sample taken for sequencing was PBMCs. The receptors stem from a woman aged 60-75 years in good health and CMV-seropositive.

The J gene is TRBJ2-5, the V gene TRBV5-1, with TRBD1 identical over 9 bases. Germline lookup yields CDR1 SGHRS and CDR2 YFSETQ. This CDR3 is built from 15 residues. Trimming at V came to 1 base and at J to 4 bases, leaving 5 bases not matched to a gene. Written as DNA, the CDR3 is TGCGCCAGCAGCTTGATGGGACAGGGTGGAGAGACCCAGTACTTC. This gives the protein CASSLMGQGGETQYF.

The CDR3: CASSPVLDYGYTF. The CDR3 coding sequence is TGCGCCAGCAGCCCGGTTTTAGACTATGGCTACACCTTC. The V gene is TRBV5-1, the J gene TRBJ1-2, with no clear D. V was shortened by 4 bases and J by 3 bases, with 10 bases between the two germline ends. The CDR3 sequence is 13 residues long. Germline CDR1 is SGHRS and CDR2 is YFSETQ.

V is TRBV19 and J is TRBJ1-4; 9 bases map to TRBD1. This CDR3 spans 15 amino acids. Germline CDR1 reads LNHDA; CDR2 reads SQIVND (reference sequence). With 5 bases clipped from V and 5 bases from J, the junction kept 6 bases outside the gene matches. The CDR3 nucleotides are TGTGCCAGTAGTCTCTCGGGGACAGGGAATGAAAAACTGTTTTTT. This encodes CASSLSGTGNEKLFF.

CDR3 in amino acids: CASSLGQGEADTQYF. The CDR3 coding sequence is TGTGCCAGCAGCCTGGGACAGGGGGAGGCAGATACGCAGTATTTT. The genes are TRBV5-4 and TRBJ2-3; 11 nucleotides match TRBD1. CDR1 and CDR2 (germline): SGHNT, YYREEE (reference sequence). Unmatched junction bases numbered 5, after V lost 4 bases and J lost 4 bases. This CDR3 spans 15 amino acids.

The rearrangement links TRBV6-1 to TRBJ2-7; TRBD1 agrees at 10 bases. The CDR3 is 13 amino acids. V shed 10 bases, J shed 6 bases, and the junction held 9 bases outside the gene matches. CDR1 and CDR2 (germline): MNHNS, SASEGT. As DNA, the CDR3 is TGTGCCATCCCGGGACAGGGGTCTAGCGAGCAGTACTTC. Translation: CAIPGQGSSEQYF.

This clone has just one count. This chain joins TRBV14 and TRBJ1-6; 7 nucleotides line up with TRBD1. The V segment lost 5 bases and the J segment 0 bases; nucleotides outside the gene matches: 7. The CDR3 is 17 amino acids. CDR1 and CDR2 (germline): SGHDN, FVKESK. CDR3 amino acids: CASSSPTGSSYNSPLHF. In DNA form, the CDR3 reads TGTGCCAGCAGCTCCCCGACAGGGAGCTCCTATAATTCACCCCTCCACTTT. The whole variable domain, remainder taken from reference TRBV14 and TRBJ1-6, is EAGVTQFPSHSVIEKGQTVTLRCDPISGHDNLYWYRRVMGKEIKFLLHFVKESKQDESGMPNNRFLAERTGGTYSTLKVQPAELEDSGVYFCASSSPTGSSYNSPLHFGNGTRLTVT.

This chain connects TRBV6-6 to TRBJ1-2; 8 bases map to TRBD1. The CDR3 spans 13 residues. V dropped 5 bases and J dropped 7; count of bases not matched to a gene: 6. The germline gives CDR1 MNHNY, CDR2 SVGAGI (reference sequence). CDR3 DNA sequence: TGTGCCAGCAGTATGGACAGGGCGGGTGGCTACACCTTC. Translating gives CASSMDRAGGYTF.

This clone showed up just a few times. This rearrangement joins TRBV5-6 to TRBJ2-5; 12 positions agree with TRBD2. Germline CDR1 is SGHDT and CDR2 is YYEEEE. This CDR3 is 16 amino acids long. J lost 4 bases, V lost 6 bases, and 10 bases had no gene match. The CDR3 loop reads CASTRTSGALGETQYF. CDR3 nucleotide sequence: TGTGCCAGCACCCGGACTAGCGGGGCCCTCGGAGAGACCCAGTACTTC.

As regards this clone: This sample includes further DNA sequences coding for the same CDR3. The chain employs TRBV15 and TRBJ2-5; the match to TRBD1 covers 9 bases. The CDR3 has 16 residues. CDR1 is LNHNV and CDR2 is YYDKDF in the germline V gene (reference sequence). The J segment lost 4 bases and the V segment lost 0 bases, leaving 6 bases of the junction unmatched. The CDR3 here is CATSRDRGQGRETQYF. CDR3 nucleotide sequence: TGTGCCACCAGCAGAGATCGCGGACAGGGGAGAGAGACCCAGTACTTC.

There are many counts of this clone. The genes are TRBV27 and TRBJ1-2; 9 bases agree with TRBD1. The germline V gene has CDR1 MNHEY and CDR2 SMNVEV (reference sequence). The CDR3 runs 14 residues. V lost 8 bases and J lost 4; bases outside the gene matches: 8. The CDR3 DNA reads as TGTGCCAGCGCTTGGGGACAGGGCCTCTATGGCTACACCTTC. Its protein is CASAWGQGLYGYTF.

The chain employs TRBV29-1 and TRBJ2-7, with D perhaps matching TRBD2 (5 bases). CDR3 length: 13 residues. Between the trimmed V and J ends, which lost 4 bases and 3 bases, there was a span of 13 bases. Germline assignment: CDR1 SQVTM and CDR2 ANQGSEA. The CDR3 sequence is CSVGMLGSYEQYF. Written as DNA, the CDR3 is TGCAGCGTTGGAATGCTAGGGAGCTACGAGCAGTACTTC.

The V and J genes are TRBV5-1 and TRBJ2-3; 11 positions agree with TRBD2. V shed 3 bases and J 3 bases; nucleotides not matched to a gene: 6. Germline V gene sequence: CDR1 SGHRS, CDR2 YFSETQ. The CDR3 totals 16 residues. The CDR3 coding sequence is TGCGCCAGCAGCTCAAGTTTAGCGGGGGGGACAGATACGCAGTATTTT. This gives the protein CASSSSLAGGTDTQYF. The whole variable domain, remainder taken from reference TRBV5-1 and TRBJ2-3, is KAGVTQTPRYLIKTRGQQVTLSCSPISGHRSVSWYQQTPGQGLQFLFEYFSETQRNKGNFPGRFSGRQFSNSRSEMNVSTLELGDSALYLCASSSSLAGGTDTQYFGPGTRLTVL.

There are a few counts of this clone. The chain couples TRBV18 to TRBJ2-3; no firm D call. Trimming pared 1 base from V and 2 bases from J, leaving 4 bases between. This CDR3 is built from 13 residues. From germline, CDR1 is KGHSH and CDR2 LQKENI. This CDR3 is CASSPLVTDTQYF. The CDR3 DNA follows: TGTGCCAGCTCACCACTCGTCACAGATACGCAGTATTTT.

The chain uses TRBV6-6 and TRBJ2-4, with TRBD2 as a possible D gene (5 bases). Trimming took 2 bases from V and 1 from J, leaving 12 bases between them. The CDR3 length is 16 residues. From germline, CDR1 is MNHNY and CDR2 SVGAGI (reference sequence). CDR3 protein: CASSYEGRVAKNIQYF. CDR3 DNA sequence: TGTGCCAGCAGTTACGAAGGGCGGGTGGCCAAAAACATTCAGTACTTC.

The chain combines TRBV14 with TRBJ2-1; D is undetermined. Germline V lookup: CDR1 SGHDN, CDR2 FVKESK. This CDR3 comprises 13 residues. The V end was cut by 2 bases, the J end by 6 bases, with 8 bases between. The CDR3 DNA reads TGTGCCAGCAGCCAACAAATTTTCAATGAGCAGTTCTTC. Its translation is CASSQQIFNEQFF.

This clone appeared a single time. The gene calls are TRBV7-2 and TRBJ2-1; TRBD1 is a possible D gene (5 bases). The CDR3 has 15 residues. Trimming shortened V by 4 bases and J by 0 bases, and 10 bases separated the two germline ends. From germline, CDR1 is SGHTA and CDR2 FQGNSA. The CDR3 bases are TGTGCCAGCAGCTCGAGGCAGGGCTCCTACAATGAGCAGTTCTTC. Translated, it gives CASSSRQGSYNEQFF.